Sequencing of this T cell receptor beta chain was carried out in a study of cytotoxic CD8 clonotypes in ibrutinib-treated CLL. V shed 3 bases, J shed 6 bases, and the junction held 13 bases outside the gene matches. CDR3 length: 17 residues. The germline V gene has CDR1 LNHNV and CDR2 YYDKDF (reference sequence). Repertoires were generated with immunoSEQ multiplex PCR, while TCRdb's copy carries only in-frame clones and drops some. The sample lists 50,000 to 70,000 clones, 50% to 70% occurring once. V is TRBV15 and J is TRBJ2-3; 9 positions match TRBD2. The starting material was PBMCs, obtained at disease progression, from a patient treated with ibrutinib. The TCR was taken from a human donor with chronic lymphocytic leukemia. The CDR3 bases are TGTGCCACCAGCAGTGGGGATGGCGGGGGGGCTTTGGATACGCAGTATTTT. It yields the protein CATSSGDGGGALDTQYF.